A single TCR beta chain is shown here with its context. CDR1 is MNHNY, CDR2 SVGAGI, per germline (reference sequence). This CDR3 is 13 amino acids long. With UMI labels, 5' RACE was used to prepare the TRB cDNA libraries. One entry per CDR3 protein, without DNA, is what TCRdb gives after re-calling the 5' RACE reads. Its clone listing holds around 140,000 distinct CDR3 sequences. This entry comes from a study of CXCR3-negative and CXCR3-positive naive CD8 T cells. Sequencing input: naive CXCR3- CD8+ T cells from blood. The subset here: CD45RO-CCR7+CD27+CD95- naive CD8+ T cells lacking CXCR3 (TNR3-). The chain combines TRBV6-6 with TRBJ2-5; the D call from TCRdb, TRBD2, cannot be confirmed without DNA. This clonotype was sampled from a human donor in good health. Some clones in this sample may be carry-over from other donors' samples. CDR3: CASRERAQETQYF.